Listed below are T cell receptor beta chains from one sample, sequenced in a study of breast tumors, draining lymph nodes, adjacent tissues. TCRdb re-analysed the multiplex PCR reads in MiXCR, keeping a single row per CDR3 protein. The repertoire holds fewer than 90,000 distinct CDR3 sequences, approximately 31% seen once, with 8.1% in the top ten. The sequencing sample was made of axillary lymph node tissue. The receptors come from a female donor with breast cancer. Some clones in this sample may be carry-over from other donors' samples. Both conserved end residues are part of each CDR3. Each record gives: D gene, V gene, J gene, clone size, CDR3 DNA, CDR3 protein. A D gene is named only where the DNA matches it firmly. Clone size, where shown, is once, few, many, or a class for clones that have expanded.

>.|TRBV6-2/TRBV6-3|TRBJ2-7|many
TGTGCCAGCAGTTTTGGGTTCGAGCAGTACTTC
CASSFGFEQYF
>TRBD2|TRBV12-5|TRBJ2-7|many
TGTGCTAGTGGTTTGCCTAGCGGGCGGCCTTTCTCCTACGAGCAGTACTTC
CASGLPSGRPFSYEQYF
>.|TRBV11-2|TRBJ1-1|.
TGTGCCAGCAGCTTGAAGACAGGATTAAACACTGAAGCTTTCTTT
CASSLKTGLNTEAFF
>TRBD2|TRBV20-1|TRBJ2-7|many
TGCAGTGCAAATAGCCCCGGGACTAGCGGGAGCTCCTACGAGCAGTACTTC
CSANSPGTSGSSYEQYF
>.|TRBV29-1|TRBJ2-1|once
TGCAGCGTAAAGACAGATGAGCAGTTCTTC
CSVKTDEQFF
>.|TRBV25-1|TRBJ2-5|many
TGTGCCAGCAGTGAAGTGGAGAGAAAAGGAGTAGAGACCCAGTACTTC
CASSEVERKGVETQYF
>.|TRBV6-6|TRBJ2-5|many
TGTGCCAGCAGTTCCCGAACGACTAGGCAGGAGACCCAGTACTTC
CASSSRTTRQETQYF
>TRBD1|TRBV6-6|TRBJ1-2|.
TGTGCCAGCAGGGAGGGGGCCCTCGGGGCCTATGGCTACACCTTC
CASREGALGAYGYTF
>.|TRBV7-9|TRBJ1-3|many
TGTGCCAGCAGCTATTGGGGGGACGGGAACACCATATATTTT
CASSYWGDGNTIYF
>TRBD1|TRBV20-1|TRBJ1-5|many
TGCAGTGCCCTACACCCAGGGACAGTGTATAGCAATCAGCCCCAGCATTTT
CSALHPGTVYSNQPQHF
>TRBD1|TRBV15|TRBJ2-5|many
TGTGCCACCAGCCCGCGGAAGGGGGCCGAGGAGACCCAGTACTTC
CATSPRKGAEETQYF
>TRBD1|TRBV7-2|TRBJ1-6|.
TGTGCCAGCAGCTCGCTAGACAGGGGGTATTCACCCCTCCACTTT
CASSSLDRGYSPLHF
>.|TRBV28|TRBJ2-1|many
TGTGCCAGCAGTTTATCTGATGAGCAGTTCTTC
CASSLSDEQFF
>.|TRBV15|TRBJ2-7|many
TGTGCCACCACACTAGCCTACGAGCAGTACTTC
CATTLAYEQYF
>.|TRBV9|TRBJ1-1|.
TGTGCCAGCAGCGTAGACCCAGGGAGGGGCACTGAAGCTTTCTTT
CASSVDPGRGTEAFF
>TRBD1|TRBV30|TRBJ1-4|many
TGTGCCGGAACAGGGGGCTCGGAAGAAAAACTGTTTTTT
CAGTGGSEEKLFF
>TRBD2|TRBV11-2|TRBJ2-1|many
TGTGCCAGCAGCCGCGGACTAGCGGGAGTCAATGAGCAGTTCTTC
CASSRGLAGVNEQFF
>.|TRBV7-2|TRBJ1-2|.
TGTGCCAGCAGCTCGATCATTACGGGCTACACCTTC
CASSSIITGYTF
>.|TRBV14|TRBJ2-1|many
TGTGCCAGCAGCCAAGTGAAACTTACCTCCTACAATGAGCAGTTCTTC
CASSQVKLTSYNEQFF
>TRBD2|TRBV20-1|TRBJ2-7|.
TGCAGTGCACCGGCAGCGGGAGCCTACGAGCAGTACTTC
CSAPAAGAYEQYF
>.|TRBV7-2|TRBJ1-2|many
TGTGCCAGCAGCTTGAACTATGGCTACACCTTC
CASSLNYGYTF
>TRBD2|TRBV5-1|TRBJ2-3|.
TGCGCCAGCAGCTTGGGCGGGGGGGCTGATACGCAGTATTTT
CASSLGGGADTQYF
>.|TRBV12-3/TRBV12-4|TRBJ1-5|.
TGTGCCAGCAGTTGGGCCCCTAGGTCGCGGCATTTT
CASSWAPRSRHF
>.|TRBV6-1|TRBJ2-7|many
TGTGCCAGCAGTGAATTCGACTACGAGCAGTACTTC
CASSEFDYEQYF
>.|TRBV28|TRBJ2-1|few
TGTGCCAGCATGGGTAGGAGGGGGGGTGAGCAGTTCTTC
CASMGRRGGEQFF
>TRBD1|TRBV3-1|TRBJ2-1|many
TGTGCCAGCAAACCCCAGGGGGCCGAGCAGTTCTTC
CASKPQGAEQFF
>.|TRBV25-1|TRBJ2-3|many
TGTGCCAGCAGTCCCCAAATTTCCGGACTTGGTACGCAGTATTTT
CASSPQISGLGTQYF
>.|TRBV9|TRBJ2-7|many
TGTGCCAGCAGCGTAGCGGCGGGATCGGGCTACGAGCAGTACTTC
CASSVAAGSGYEQYF
>.|TRBV7-2|TRBJ1-3|.
TGTGCCAGCAGCTTAATGACTAGCGGGAGAAAGACCATATATTTT
CASSLMTSGRKTIYF
>TRBD1|TRBV5-1|TRBJ2-1|many
TGCGCCAGCAGTCCGGGACAGGGTTACAATGAGCAGTTCTTC
CASSPGQGYNEQFF
>.|TRBV19|TRBJ2-3|many
TGTGCCAGTAGTATCGGTAGCTACACAGATACGCAGTATTTT
CASSIGSYTDTQYF
>TRBD2|TRBV6-5|TRBJ2-1|many
TGTGCCACCGGAACTAGCGGGAGGGCCTATGAGCAGTTCTTC
CATGTSGRAYEQFF
>.|TRBV20-1|TRBJ2-5|many
TGCAGTGCTTCCCAAGAGACCCAGTACTTC
CSASQETQYF
>TRBD1|TRBV20-1|TRBJ2-7|many
TGCAGTGCTAGGTCGGGACAGGGGATCTACGAGCAGTACTTC
CSARSGQGIYEQYF
>.|TRBV10-1|TRBJ1-5|.
TGCGCCAGCGAGGACCGCAATCAGCCCCAGCATTTT
CASEDRNQPQHF
>.|TRBV10-3|TRBJ2-5|many
TGTGCCACCGCACGGGCAGTAGACTCCGAAGAGACCCAGTACTTC
CATARAVDSEETQYF
>TRBD2|TRBV20-1|TRBJ2-1|many
TGCAGTGCTCGGATGGGAGCGGGAGGGCCGGGGCAGTTCTTC
CSARMGAGGPGQFF
>TRBD1|TRBV18|TRBJ2-7|many
TGTGCCAGCTCATTACGACAGGGTAGGGACGAGCAGTACTTC
CASSLRQGRDEQYF
>TRBD2|TRBV11-2|TRBJ2-7|.
TGTGCCAGCAGCTTAGATCGGGGGGATCTTTACGAGCAGTACTTC
CASSLDRGDLYEQYF
>.|TRBV4-2|TRBJ1-1|.
TGTGCCAGCAGCTCCGACACAAACACTGAAGCTTTCTTT
CASSSDTNTEAFF
>.|TRBV5-1|TRBJ1-1|.
TGCGCCAGCAGCTGGAACCCCGGGACGGACACTGAAGCTTTCTTT
CASSWNPGTDTEAFF
>.|TRBV6-6|TRBJ2-4|few
TGTGCCAGCAGTCCGAGCGCAGGGGCGTTGAACATTCAGTACTTC
CASSPSAGALNIQYF
>.|TRBV5-1|TRBJ1-5|many
TGCGCCAGCAGCCGGGACGCGGGGAATCAGCCCCAGCATTTT
CASSRDAGNQPQHF
>TRBD1|TRBV30|TRBJ1-6|many
TGTGCCTCCGGGACAGCTAATTCACCCCTCCACTTT
CASGTANSPLHF
>.|TRBV27|TRBJ2-2|many
TGTGCCAGCAGTTGGTCAGCCGCGAACACCGGGGAGCTGTTTTTT
CASSWSAANTGELFF
>.|TRBV18|TRBJ2-1|many
TGTGCCAGCTCACCGGCAGGGACCTCCTACAATGAGCAGTTCTTC
CASSPAGTSYNEQFF
>TRBD1|TRBV20-1|TRBJ2-3|many
TGCAGTGCGCCGGGACAGGGGTCGGTAGATACGCAGTATTTT
CSAPGQGSVDTQYF